This T cell receptor (beta chain) was captured by sequencing in a study of cytomegalovirus exposure and HLA in healthy donors. The germline gives CDR1 SGHTA, CDR2 FQGNSA. Unmatched junction bases numbered 4, after V lost 8 bases and J lost 6 bases. The CDR3 covers 11 residues. The PCR employed 60 Vbeta primers together with 13 Jbeta primers. Authors' analysis steps: There were tens of millions of unique TCR beta chains by a later count, and some 12 million of them were shared. Clones were sequenced by immunoSEQ multiplex PCR, and TCRdb holds only the in-frame ones, with some missing. That table furnishes V, J and clone size, whereas the DNA furnished D and trimming. The sample lists about 160,000 clones, around four fifths occurring once.

This TCR derives from a woman between 50 and 59 years old in good health and CMV-seronegative. The sample consisted of PBMCs. This chain links TRBV7-2 with TRBJ2-7; 7 bases align to TRBD1. CDR3 in amino acids: CASGTDSEQYF. In nucleotides, the CDR3 is TGTGCCAGCGGGACAGACTCCGAGCAGTACTTC.